This TCR beta chain was sequenced during a study of cytomegalovirus exposure and HLA in healthy donors. The study ran its PCR with 60 Vbeta and 13 Jbeta primers. Produced via immunoSEQ multiplex PCR; TCRdb's table is partial and in-frame only. Of 130,000 or so clones listed, over 50% were seen once; the top ten hold approximately 8.5%. Notes on the study in general: In a later analysis, common viral pathogens appeared linked to several of the most significant clusters. Later work associated 16,951 TCR beta sequences with HLA alleles at 0.05 false discovery rate. A list of about 160 TCR beta chains associated with cytomegalovirus was given. Roughly even sequencing depth across donors was the assumption behind the presence/absence analyses.

The germline V and J ends were trimmed by 1 base and 5 bases, with 3 bases remaining between them. Germline V CDR1 and CDR2: LNHDA, SQIVND (reference sequence). The CDR3 has 12 amino acids. Worth noting for this clone: Its antigen is not identified.

This rearrangement joins TRBV19 to TRBJ2-1; no definite D call. This sequence was found in a woman between 35 and 50 years old in good health and CMV-seropositive. Material: PBMCs. The CDR3 reads CASSIGDNEQFF. CDR3 sequence (DNA): TGTGCCAGTAGTATAGGCGACAATGAGCAGTTCTTC.